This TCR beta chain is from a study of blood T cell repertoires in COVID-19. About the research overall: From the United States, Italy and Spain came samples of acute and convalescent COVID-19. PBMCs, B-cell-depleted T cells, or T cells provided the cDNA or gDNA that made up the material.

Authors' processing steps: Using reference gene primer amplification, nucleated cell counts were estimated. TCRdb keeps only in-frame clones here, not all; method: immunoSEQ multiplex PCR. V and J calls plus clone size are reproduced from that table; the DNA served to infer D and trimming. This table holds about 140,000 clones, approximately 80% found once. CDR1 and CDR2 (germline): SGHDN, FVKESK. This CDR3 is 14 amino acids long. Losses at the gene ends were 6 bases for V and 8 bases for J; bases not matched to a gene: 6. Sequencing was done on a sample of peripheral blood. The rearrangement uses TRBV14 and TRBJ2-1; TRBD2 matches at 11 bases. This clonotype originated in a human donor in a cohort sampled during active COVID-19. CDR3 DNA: TGTGCCAGCAGAATAGCGGGAGGGTCCCATGAGCAGTTCTTC. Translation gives CASRIAGGSHEQFF. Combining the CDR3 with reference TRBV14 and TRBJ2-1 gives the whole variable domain EAGVTQFPSHSVIEKGQTVTLRCDPISGHDNLYWYRRVMGKEIKFLLHFVKESKQDESGMPNNRFLAERTGGTYSTLKVQPAELEDSGVYFCASRIAGGSHEQFFGPGTRLTVL.